This TCR beta chain stems from a study of T cell changes during pregnancy in multiple sclerosis. Libraries were prepared by immunoSEQ multiplex PCR; TCRdb keeps only in-frame clonotypes and omits some of them. This repertoire shows 35,000 to 45,000 clones, just over 90% found once; its top ten account for roughly 0.4%. This CDR3 region has 15 residues. Germline values: CDR1 SEHNR, CDR2 FQNEAQ (reference sequence). The receptor was isolated from a female donor with multiple sclerosis, enrolled in a pregnancy study. The chain carries TRBV7-9 and TRBJ1-2, with D perhaps TRBD1 (6 bases). The sample was CD4+ T cells from peripheral blood mononuclear cells, taken in the first trimester of pregnancy. The CDR3 sequence is CATTGVRGSSYGYTF. CDR3 sequence (DNA): TGTGCAACTACTGGAGTCAGGGGATCTAGCTATGGCTACACCTTC. Supplemented by reference TRBV7-9 and TRBJ1-2, the full variable domain reads DTGVSQNPRHKITKRGQNVTFRCDPISEHNRLYWYRQTLGQGPEFLTYFQNEAQLEKSRLLSDRFSAERPKGSFSTLEIQRTEQGDSAMYLCATTGVRGSSYGYTFGSGTRLTVV.